A selection of T cell receptor beta chains follows, all from one sample in a study of response to subunit inactivated influenza vaccine. TCRdb reprocessed the RT-PCR reads via MiXCR and lists one record per CDR3 protein. The table has about 700,000 distinct CDR3 sequences, about 15% seen once; the top ten hold around 7.3%. The source material was PBMCs from blood, sampled less than 15 days before vaccination. Receptors originate from a man aged 45-60 years who received an inactivated influenza vaccine. CDR3s include the opening cysteine and the closing phenylalanine or tryptophan. The D gene is left open where the match is weak. Size values are once, few and many counts, or a class for expanded clones, and some rows have none.

NA	TRBV27	few	TRBJ2-5	TGTGCCAGCAGTTTCATTTTTACAGCATTCCAAGAGACCCAGTACTTC	CASSFIFTAFQETQYF
NA	TRBV12-3/TRBV12-4	few	TRBJ2-1	TGTGCCAGCAGTGGGTTATTGGGACCGCGCTCCTACAATGAGCAGTTCTTC	CASSGLLGPRSYNEQFF
NA	TRBV7-2	NA	TRBJ1-2	TGTGCCAGCAGCTTAGTTTTCCCTGATCGAGTCTACACCTTC	CASSLVFPDRVYTF
NA	TRBV20-1	NA	TRBJ2-2	TGCAGTGCCCAGGACGGCGCGAACACCGGGGAGCTGTTTTTT	CSAQDGANTGELFF
NA	TRBV6-2/TRBV6-3	NA	TRBJ2-7	TGTGCCAGCAGTTACCAGGGGCTCCACGGCGAGCAGTACTTC	CASSYQGLHGEQYF
TRBD1	TRBV6-2/TRBV6-3	many	TRBJ1-1	TGTGCCAGCAGGTCGTCCGGGACAGCCACTGAAGCTTTCTTT	CASRSSGTATEAFF
NA	TRBV12-3/TRBV12-4	NA	TRBJ1-3	TGTGCCAGCAGCCCTTCCCTCCTCCCTGGAAACACCATATATTTT	CASSPSLLPGNTIYF
TRBD2	TRBV6-1	NA	TRBJ2-1	TGTGCCAGCAGTACGGGGGGAGCGGGAGAGCAGTTCTTC	CASSTGGAGEQFF
NA	TRBV4-3	few	TRBJ2-3	TGCGCCAGCAGCCAAGAAATTCCAGATACGCAGTATTTT	CASSQEIPDTQYF
TRBD1	TRBV24-1	NA	TRBJ2-5	TGTGCCACCAGTGACTGGACAGGTGAAGAGACCCAGTACTTC	CATSDWTGEETQYF
TRBD1	TRBV29-1	many	TRBJ2-7	TGCAGCGTTTCCGGGACAGGAGCCTACGAGCAGTACTTC	CSVSGTGAYEQYF
NA	TRBV21-1	few	TRBJ2-1	TGTGCCAGCAGCAAACAGGGTGGGAATGAGCAGTTCTTC	CASSKQGGNEQFF
NA	TRBV6-1	few	TRBJ1-2	TGTGCCAGCAGTGTCGCAGGTCCAGGGGGCTACACCTTC	CASSVAGPGGYTF
NA	TRBV12-3/TRBV12-4	few	TRBJ2-7	TGTGCCAGCAGTTTAGCGATATCGTACGAGCAGTACTTC	CASSLAISYEQYF
NA	TRBV14	few	TRBJ2-1	TGTGCCAGCAGCCAAGGGAAGGGGATGCAGTTCTTC	CASSQGKGMQFF
TRBD2	TRBV29-1	few	TRBJ2-1	TGCAGCGCAAAGGGACTAGCGGGTGAGCAGTTCTTC	CSAKGLAGEQFF